These T cell receptor beta chains were read from a single sample in a study of blood T cell repertoires in COVID-19. The assay was immunoSEQ multiplex PCR, and TCRdb's table has in-frame clones only and misses some. The data contain about 72,000 clones, around 83% of them singletons. Sequencing was done on a sample of peripheral blood. The receptors were gathered from a woman older than 75 with active or convalescent COVID-19. The CDR3 runs from the conserved cysteine through the conserved F or W. The order of the fields is clone size, V gene, J gene, D gene, CDR3 protein, CDR3 DNA. D genes are given only for firm matches. The size of a clone is reported for some rows only, either as once, few or many, or as a class for expanded clones.

.	TRBV25-1	TRBJ1-4	.	CASSEWLQVGEKLFF	TGTGCCAGCAGTGAGTGGCTACAGGTTGGTGAAAAACTGTTTTTT
.	TRBV4-1	TRBJ2-3	TRBD1	CASSQDRGQGTDTQYF	TGCGCCAGCAGCCAAGATAGGGGACAGGGGACAGATACGCAGTATTTT
.	TRBV19	TRBJ2-3	TRBD2	CASSTGLAGGTSSTDTQYF	TGTGCCAGTAGTACAGGACTAGCGGGGGGAACGTCTAGCACAGATACGCAGTATTTT
.	TRBV19	TRBJ2-7	TRBD1	CASITRDRDRGVEQYF	TGTGCCAGTATCACCCGCGACCGGGACAGGGGTGTCGAGCAGTACTTC
.	TRBV19	TRBJ2-5	.	CASSIEQGSETQYF	TGTGCCAGTAGTATAGAGCAGGGGTCGGAGACCCAGTACTTC
.	TRBV5-1	TRBJ2-7	TRBD1	CASSPTGGLEQYF	TGCGCCAGCAGCCCTACAGGGGGACTCGAGCAGTACTTC
medium-sized	TRBV29-1	TRBJ1-1	.	CSPWAITEAFF	TGCAGCCCCTGGGCTATCACTGAAGCTTTCTTT
once	TRBV4-2	TRBJ2-1	TRBD2	CASSQEPLAGGTEQFF	TGTGCCAGCAGCCAAGAGCCCCTAGCGGGGGGAACCGAGCAGTTCTTC
few	TRBV27	TRBJ1-1	TRBD1	CASSFLTQGATEAFF	TGTGCCAGCAGTTTCTTGACACAGGGGGCCACTGAAGCTTTCTTT
.	TRBV6-2/TRBV6-3	TRBJ2-7	.	CASSPYRALNFYEQYF	TGTGCCAGCAGCCCTTACAGGGCCCTAAATTTCTACGAGCAGTACTTC
.	TRBV29-1	TRBJ2-6	TRBD1	CSVPLGGGGANVLTF	TGCAGCGTCCCACTAGGGGGCGGGGGGGCCAACGTCCTGACTTTC
.	TRBV12-3/TRBV12-4	TRBJ2-1	.	CASSLRQRDEQFF	TGTGCCAGCAGTTTACGTCAGAGGGATGAGCAGTTCTTC
.	TRBV6-5	TRBJ2-7	.	CASTSSGNEQYF	TGTGCCAGCACTTCGTCAGGTAACGAGCAGTACTTC
.	TRBV7-2	TRBJ2-1	.	CASSSGPLWGGASNEQFF	TGTGCCAGCAGCTCAGGCCCCCTTTGGGGGGGGGCCAGCAATGAGCAGTTCTTC
.	TRBV2	TRBJ1-3	TRBD1	CASRPGQSSGNTIYF	TGTGCCAGCAGACCGGGACAGTCCTCTGGAAACACCATATATTTT
.	TRBV6-5	TRBJ1-1	.	CASSFLGGRAFF	TGTGCCAGCAGTTTTTTGGGGGGGCGAGCTTTCTTT
once	TRBV4-3	TRBJ2-7	TRBD1	CASSQEETGLVSYEQYF	TGCGCCAGCAGCCAAGAAGAGACAGGGCTGGTCTCCTACGAGCAGTACTTC
.	TRBV5-8	TRBJ2-3	.	CASSPYREGTDTQYF	TGTGCCAGCAGCCCTTACAGGGAAGGCACAGATACGCAGTATTTT
once	TRBV2	TRBJ1-5	.	CASSAQLNQPQHF	TGTGCCAGCAGTGCGCAACTTAATCAGCCCCAGCATTTT